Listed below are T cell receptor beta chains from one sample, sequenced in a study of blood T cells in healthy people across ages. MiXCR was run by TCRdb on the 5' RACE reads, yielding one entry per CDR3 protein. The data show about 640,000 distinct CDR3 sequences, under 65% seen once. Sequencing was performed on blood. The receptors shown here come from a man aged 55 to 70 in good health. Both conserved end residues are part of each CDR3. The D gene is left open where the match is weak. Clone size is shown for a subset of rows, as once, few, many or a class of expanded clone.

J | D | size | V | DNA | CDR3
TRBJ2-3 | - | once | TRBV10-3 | TGTGCCAGTACAGGTTTTAGCACAGATACGCAGTATTTT | CASTGFSTDTQYF
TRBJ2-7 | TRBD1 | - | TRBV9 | TGTGCCAGCAGCAAAACAGGGGGCGGAAACGAGCAGTACTTT | CASSKTGGGNEQYF
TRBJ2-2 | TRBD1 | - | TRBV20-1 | TGCAGTGCTCGGGATAACAGGGGAACCGGGGAGCTGTTTTTT | CSARDNRGTGELFF
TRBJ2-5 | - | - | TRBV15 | - | CATSILVSGVETQYF
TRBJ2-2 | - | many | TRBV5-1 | TGTGCCAGCAGCTTACCAAACACCGGGGAGCTGTTTTTT | CASSLPNTGELFF
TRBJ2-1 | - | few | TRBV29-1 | TGCAGCCTTGGACCCAATGAGCAGTTCTTC | CSLGPNEQFF
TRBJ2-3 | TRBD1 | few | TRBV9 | TGTGCCAGCAGCGCTGGGACAGGGGGCGCAGAAGATACGCAGTATTTT | CASSAGTGGAEDTQYF
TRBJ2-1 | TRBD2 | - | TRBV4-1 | TGCGCCAGCAGCCAAGCGGGGGGGGCTTCCCGTGAGCAGTTCTTC | CASSQAGGASREQFF
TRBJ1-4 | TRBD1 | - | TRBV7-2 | TGTGCCAGCAGCGGTCGGACAGGCCTGAATGAAAAACTGTTTTTT | CASSGRTGLNEKLFF
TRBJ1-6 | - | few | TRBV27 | TGTGCCAGCAGGGGACTGGGTAATTCACCCCTCCACTTT | CASRGLGNSPLHF
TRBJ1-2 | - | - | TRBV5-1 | TGCGCCAGCAGCTCGGACCTTTATGGCTACACCTTC | CASSSDLYGYTF
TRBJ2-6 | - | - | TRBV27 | TGTGCCAGCAGTTTGGCAAGGGCCCCAGGGGGGGCCAACGTCCTGACTTTC | CASSLARAPGGANVLTF
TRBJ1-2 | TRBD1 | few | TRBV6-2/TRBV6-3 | TGTGCCAGCATGGCCGGGACAGGGAATGGCTACACCTTC | CASMAGTGNGYTF
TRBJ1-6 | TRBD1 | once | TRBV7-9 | TGTGCCAGCAGCTCGGGACAGGTTAATTCACCCCTCCACTTT | CASSSGQVNSPLHF
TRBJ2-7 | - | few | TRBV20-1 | TGCAGTGCTAGGGTGACTCCCGACGAGCAGTACTTC | CSARVTPDEQYF
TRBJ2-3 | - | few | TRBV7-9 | TGTGCCGGGGGGACAGTTTCGGGCACAGATACGCAGTATTTT | CAGGTVSGTDTQYF
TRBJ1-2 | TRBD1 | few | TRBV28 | TGTGCCAGCAGTCCCACCCAGGGGGCAGAGGGCTACACCTTC | CASSPTQGAEGYTF
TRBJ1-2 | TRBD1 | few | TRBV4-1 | TGCGCCAGCAGCCAACCCATACAGGGGAACTATGGCTACACCTTC | CASSQPIQGNYGYTF
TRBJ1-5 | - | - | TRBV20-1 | TGCAGTGCTAGAGGGGGCGGGGCGGTGTATAGCAATCAGCCCCAGCATTTT | CSARGGGAVYSNQPQHF
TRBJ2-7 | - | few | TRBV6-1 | TGTGCCAGGATCGGGGAGCGGAATCCCCACGAGCAGTACTTC | CARIGERNPHEQYF
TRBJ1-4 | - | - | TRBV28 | TGTGCCAGCAGTGGTGGGGATGCAACTAATGAAAAACTGTTTTTT | CASSGGDATNEKLFF